This entry lists 22 T cell receptor beta chains sequenced from one sample in a study of patients and donors after allogeneic stem cell transplantation (TCRdb year 2020). The method was RT-PCR. Sequencing was carried out with a NextSeq 550. The public reads were reprocessed in TCRdb via fastp at Q25 and MiXCR, keeping in-frame beta chains. All rows with the same CDR3 protein become a single entry with the most common DNA and genes. Across this sample there are approximately 170,000 distinct CDR3 sequences, with 24% seen only once. The ten largest clones take up roughly 27% of the sample. Sequencing was done on a sample of blood, either unsorted or a sorted T cell fraction (not recorded which). These receptors all stem from a human donor who was either an allogeneic HSCT recipient or a stem cell or donor lymphocyte infusion donor (not recorded which). It is not recorded whose cells these are; they may come from a transplant donor.

This chain connects TRBV11-1 to TRBJ1-1; a weak D match, TRBD1 (5 bases). Trimming left V 5 bases short and J 3 bases short, with 25 bases between. This CDR3 is built from 18 residues. Germline V gene lookup returns CDR1 SGHAT and CDR2 FQDESV (reference sequence). The CDR3 sequence is CASSPIPGPLDVDTEAFF. CDR3 coding DNA: TGTGCCAGCAGCCCCATTCCGGGGCCCCTAGATGTGGACACTGAAGCTTTCTTT.

This sequence joins TRBV15 and TRBJ1-4; D unclear. CDR1 and CDR2 from the germline V gene are LNHNV and YYDKDF (reference sequence). This CDR3 region has 17 residues. Trimming took 2 bases from V and 7 from J, leaving 20 bases between them. Here the CDR3 reads CATSRLRYRALPEKLFF. The CDR3 coding sequence is TGTGCCACCAGCAGACTTAGATACCGGGCCCTCCCTGAAAAACTGTTTTTT.

This clonotype was found many times. J is TRBJ1-1 and V is TRBV20-1; 7 bases align to TRBD1. The CDR3 spans 11 residues. The germline V gene has CDR1 DFQATT and CDR2 SNEGSKA (reference sequence). After removal of 7 bases from V and 7 bases from J, the junction contained 6 bases not matched to a gene. Here the CDR3 reads CSGQGEVEAFF. The DNA for the CDR3 is TGCAGTGGACAGGGCGAGGTTGAAGCTTTCTTT.

This clonotype was detected many times. The chain links TRBV12-3 or TRBV12-4 to TRBJ1-5; perhaps TRBD1 as D (6 bases). The CDR3 runs 13 residues. Trimming pared 6 bases from V and 3 bases from J, leaving 9 bases between. The CDR3 region has the DNA TGTGCCAGCAGAACAGGGACCAATCAGCCCCAGCATTTT. Translating it yields CASRTGTNQPQHF.

The J gene is TRBJ2-7, the V gene TRBV6-5; either TRBD1 or TRBD2 may supply D (5 bases each). Per germline, CDR1 MNHEY and CDR2 SVGAGI. V lost 0 bases to trimming and J lost 5 bases, with 11 bases between them. The CDR3 spans 14 residues. CDR3 DNA: TGTGCCAGCAGTTACTCCGGCCAGGGAGACGAGCAGTACTTC. It translates to CASSYSGQGDEQYF.

This clonotype was picked up a small number of times. The chain is built from TRBV11-2 and TRBJ1-1, with a possible D match to TRBD1 (6 bases). The CDR3 extends over 14 amino acids. V was clipped by 6 bases and J by 7 bases, with 18 bases between them. The germline CDR1 and CDR2 sequences are SGHAT and FQNNGV. The CDR3 reads CASRLGGGALEAFF. The CDR3 DNA reads as TGTGCCAGCAGACTTGGTGGGGGGGCGCTTGAAGCTTTCTTT.

This clonotype was counted between two and nine times. This chain connects TRBV5-1 to TRBJ1-1; tentative D call: TRBD1 (5 bases). V shed 2 bases and J shed 4 bases, with 12 bases lying between them. The CDR3 extends over 14 amino acids. The germline CDR1 and CDR2 sequences are SGHRS and YFSETQ. DNA of the CDR3: TGCGCCAGCAGCTTTCGGGGGTGGGGCACTGAAGCTTTCTTT. Residues: CASSFRGWGTEAFF.

This clonotype was picked up a small number of times. The rearrangement links TRBV5-6 to TRBJ1-2; D might be TRBD1 (6 bases). Per germline, CDR1 SGHDT and CDR2 YYEEEE. Trimming took 5 bases from V and 4 from J, leaving 12 bases between them. The length of the CDR3 is 13 residues. The CDR3 bases are TGTGCCAGCAGTAACGACAGGATCTATGGCTACACCTTC. Its protein product is CASSNDRIYGYTF.

The chain links TRBV4-1 to TRBJ2-5, with TRBD2 matching over 14 bases. V trimming: 5 bases; J trimming: 3 bases; junction bases outside the gene matches: 8. This CDR3 region has 17 residues. In germline, CDR1 is MGHRA, CDR2 YSYEKL. Written as DNA, the CDR3 is TGCGCCAGCAGCTTCCACTTGACTAGCGGGAGGGAAGAGACCCAGTACTTC. This codes for CASSFHLTSGREETQYF.

This clonotype was recorded many times. V gene TRBV7-9 combines with J gene TRBJ1-1, with TRBD1 as a possible D gene (5 bases). The CDR3 totals 13 residues. The ends were cut back, 2 bases at V and 5 bases at J, with 9 bases in the middle. Germline CDR1 reads SEHNR; CDR2 reads FQNEAQ (reference sequence). The CDR3: CASSLKWGTEAFF. The CDR3 DNA follows: TGTGCCAGCAGCTTAAAATGGGGGACTGAAGCTTTCTTT.

The chain uses TRBV24-1 and TRBJ2-1, with unresolved D. This CDR3 spans 16 amino acids. The germline V gene encodes CDR1 KGHDR and CDR2 SFDVKD. Trimming pared 4 bases from V and 3 bases from J, leaving 15 bases between. CDR3 sequence (DNA): TGTGCCACCAGTGACCCGACTGGAGTAAACTACAATGAGCAGTTCTTC. It is translated as CATSDPTGVNYNEQFF.

Many counts were recorded for this clonotype. V is TRBV4-1 and J is TRBJ1-2; D possibly corresponds to TRBD1 (6 bases). Per the germline V gene, CDR1 is MGHRA and CDR2 is YSYEKL. The CDR3 sequence is 18 residues long. Trimming took off 4 bases at V and 5 bases at J, with 26 bases between the two ends. CDR3 loop: CASSLKEGGGGVAYGYTF. In DNA form, the CDR3 reads TGCGCCAGCAGCCTAAAAGAAGGGGGAGGGGGAGTCGCTTATGGCTACACCTTC.

This clonotype was detected a few times. This chain joins TRBV6-5 and TRBJ1-4; 8 positions match TRBD1. In germline, CDR1 is MNHEY, CDR2 SVGAGI. Germline trimming cut 8 bases from V and 7 bases from J; bases unmatched to any gene: 12. There are 15 residues in the CDR3. CDR3 amino acids: CASPGNSGGFEKLFF. The CDR3 nucleotides are TGTGCCAGCCCCGGGAATTCAGGGGGCTTTGAAAAACTGTTTTTT.

Only a few counts were recorded for this clonotype. This chain links TRBV7-6 with TRBJ2-7; TRBD1 matches 7 bases. The CDR3 is made up of 14 amino acids. Germline values: CDR1 SGHVS, CDR2 FNYEAQ. The J segment lost 6 bases and the V segment lost 8 bases, leaving 13 bases of the junction unmatched. The CDR3: CASGGDSYYPEQYF. The CDR3 DNA sequence: TGTGCCAGCGGTGGGGACAGTTACTACCCCGAGCAGTACTTC.

This chain connects TRBV10-3 to TRBJ2-1; D unresolved. CDR3 length equals 11 residues. The germline V gene encodes CDR1 ENHRY and CDR2 SYGVKD. With 8 bases removed from V and 8 bases from J, the gap between germline ends came to 10 bases. DNA for the CDR3: TGTGCCATCGGTTGGGCGGATGAGCAGTTCTTC. This codes for CAIGWADEQFF.

This clonotype was counted once. The rearrangement links TRBV5-6 to TRBJ2-4; possibly TRBD2 for D (5 bases). Germline CDR1 and CDR2: SGHDT and YYEEEE. This CDR3 is 14 amino acids long. Trimming removed 4 bases at V and 4 bases at J, with 12 bases between. This CDR3 is CASSLSPGKNIQYF. CDR3 nucleotide sequence: TGTGCCAGCAGCCTGAGTCCGGGGAAAAACATTCAGTACTTC.

This clonotype came up a few times. V gene TRBV5-4 combines with J gene TRBJ2-3; D call uncertain. The germline V and J ends were trimmed by 0 bases and 0 bases, with 11 bases remaining between them. CDR1 and CDR2 (germline): SGHNT, YYREEE (reference sequence). The CDR3 totals 16 residues. The CDR3 DNA reads TGTGCCAGCAGCTTGGCGGAGCTGGCAAGCACAGATACGCAGTATTTT. Protein product: CASSLAELASTDTQYF.

The V gene is TRBV21-1, the J gene TRBJ2-7. TRBV21-1 is recorded as a pseudogene. This CDR3 is built from 15 residues. The CDR3 DNA sequence: TGTGCCAGCAGCAAAGTTTCTGGTGCCGCCTACGAGCAGTACTTC. It codes for CASSKVSGAAYEQYF.

V gene TRBV5-1 combines with J gene TRBJ1-1; perhaps TRBD1 as D (6 bases). Between the trimmed V and J ends, which lost 7 bases and 11 bases, there was a span of 24 bases. This CDR3 contains 14 residues. Germline V gene data show CDR1 as SGHRS and CDR2 as YFSETQ. The CDR3 protein is CASSQESAGARAFF. The CDR3 nucleotides are TGCGCCAGCTCTCAAGAATCTGCAGGGGCGCGGGCTTTCTTT.

This clonotype occurred a few times. The chain employs TRBV4-1 and TRBJ2-7; D remains unclear. Germline-derived CDR1 and CDR2 are MGHRA and YSYEKL. The CDR3 length is 13 residues. The ends were cut back, 0 bases at V and 0 bases at J, with 3 bases in the middle. The DNA of the CDR3 is TGCGCCAGCAGCCAAGAAATCTCCTACGAGCAGTACTTC. Its protein product is CASSQEISYEQYF.

The chain employs TRBV7-2 and TRBJ1-1, with D possibly TRBD1 on 6 matching bases. From germline, CDR1 is SGHTA and CDR2 FQGNSA. CDR3 length equals 15 residues. The V gene lost 5 bases and the J gene lost 5 bases, with 18 bases spanning the gap. The DNA of the CDR3 is TGTGCCAGCAGCCCGAACACAGGGCCGCGGACTGAAGCTTTCTTT. It encodes CASSPNTGPRTEAFF.

This clonotype was picked up many times. This chain links TRBV11-2 with TRBJ2-5; D is uncertain. The length of the CDR3 is 17 residues. The germline CDR1 and CDR2 sequences are SGHAT and FQNNGV. The ends were cut back, 1 base at V and 1 base at J, with 16 bases in the middle. The CDR3, as DNA: TGTGCCAGCAGCTTAGGCTCACGGGTGGTTTCCCAAGAGACCCAGTACTTC. This encodes CASSLGSRVVSQETQYF.